This TCR beta chain was found in a study of blood T cell repertoires in COVID-19. For the study at large: Material from acute and convalescent COVID-19 was sourced from the United States, Italy and Spain. Sources were T cells, B-cell-depleted T cells, or PBMCs; the material itself was cDNA or gDNA.

Per the authors' pipeline: The assay estimated nucleated cells by amplifying reference gene primers. Only in-frame clones appear in the TCRdb table, and some are missing; sequencing was by immunoSEQ multiplex PCR. V, J and clone size are taken as reported in that table, and D and trimming were inferred from the DNA itself. The table lists 230,000 or so clones, 89% of them singletons. The clonotype originates from a woman aged 40 to 50 who had recovered from COVID-19. Sequencing was performed on peripheral blood.

Written as DNA, the CDR3 is TGTGCCAGCAGCTTATATGGGGGCGTTAATGAGAATGAGCAGTTCTTC. The encoded protein is CASSLYGGVNENEQFF. This chain links TRBV7-9 with TRBJ2-1, with D possibly being TRBD1 (6 bases). The CDR3 totals 16 residues. CDR1 and CDR2 from the germline V gene are SEHNR and FQNEAQ (reference sequence). Deletions cut 2 bases from V and 7 bases from J, with 18 bases between.